The source of this T cell receptor beta chain is a study of cytomegalovirus exposure and HLA in healthy donors. Points from the study as a whole: Being productive about 90% or about 30% of the time was typical of most TCR beta V segments in an earlier analysis. Reportedly, diagnosis of cytomegalovirus status by the classifier showed high specificity and sensitivity. Researchers reported in a later analysis that common viral pathogens appeared linked to several top clusters.

Vbeta (60) and Jbeta (13) primers were used in the PCR. Original data processing: Unique TCR beta chains totaled some 78 million in a later count, with around 12 million of them shared. TCRdb's copy holds only in-frame clones and misses some; the assay was immunoSEQ multiplex PCR. That table is the source of V, J and clone size, and D and trimming were worked out from the DNA. The table shows about 130,000 clones, with around 81% occurring only once. Points on this clone: Antigen unknown.

This CDR3 is 16 amino acids long. J was trimmed by 5 bases and V by 4 bases; bases with no gene match: 10. CDR1 is KGHSH, CDR2 LQKENI, per germline. Material: PBMCs. The gene calls are TRBV18 and TRBJ2-1; 8 nucleotides line up with TRBD2. The origin of this receptor is a man between 18 and 29 years old in good health and CMV-seronegative. The CDR3 nucleotides are TGTGCCAGCTCACTTCGCGGGGGGCTCCGGGACAATGAGCAGTTCTTC. It encodes CASSLRGGLRDNEQFF. Based on the CDR3 plus reference TRBV18 and TRBJ2-1, the full variable domain is NAGVMQNPRHLVRRRGQEARLRCSPMKGHSHVYWYRQLPEEGLKFMVYLQKENIIDESGMPKERFSAEFPKEGPSILRIQQVVRGDSAAYFCASSLRGGLRDNEQFFGPGTRLTVL.